This T cell receptor beta chain was documented in a study of blood T cell repertoires in COVID-19. Self-reported history from a screening survey and questionnaire set each donor's cohort. Produced via immunoSEQ multiplex PCR; TCRdb's table is partial and in-frame only. The sample yields approximately 270,000 clones, roughly 85% seen once. Looked up from germline, CDR1 is GTSNPN and CDR2 is SVGIG (reference sequence). The CDR3 has 13 residues. Trimming shortened V by 7 bases and J by 0 bases, and 10 bases separated the two germline ends. The clonotype originates from a woman aged 30 to 39 who had recovered from COVID-19. Sequenced: PBMCs or T cells enriched from blood (not recorded which). The chain joins TRBV30 to TRBJ1-5; D is unresolved. The CDR3: CALEEDSNQPQHF. The CDR3 coding sequence is TGTGCCTTGGAGGAGGATAGCAATCAGCCCCAGCATTTT. Full variable domain (missing parts from reference TRBV30 and TRBJ1-5): SQTIHQWPATLVQPVGSPLSLECTVEGTSNPNLYWYRQAAGRGLQLLFYSVGIGQISSEVPQNLSASRPQDRQFILSSKKLLLSDSGFYLCALEEDSNQPQHFGDGTRLSIL.